A single sample gave rise to the 15 T cell receptor beta chains below, sequenced in a study of blood T cell repertoires in COVID-19. Clones were sequenced by immunoSEQ multiplex PCR, and TCRdb holds only the in-frame ones, with some missing. The data contain roughly 250,000 clones, just under 90% of them singletons. The sequenced material came from peripheral blood. These receptors were obtained from a woman aged 40 to 50 with acute or convalescent COVID-19.

This sequence joins TRBV10-1 and TRBJ1-5, with D perhaps TRBD1 (6 bases). V lost 3 bases and J lost 4, with 10 bases in between. CDR3 size: 14 residues. CDR1 is WNHNN and CDR2 is SYGVQD in the germline V gene (reference sequence). CDR3 bases: TGCGCCAGCAGTGATGGGCAGGGGAATCAGCCCCAGCATTTT. It codes for CASSDGQGNQPQHF.

This clone was seen only a few times. The chain carries TRBV6-1 and TRBJ1-6; 7 bases line up with TRBD1. The CDR3 sequence is 15 residues long. Germline V gives CDR1 MNHNS, CDR2 SASEGT. V shed 0 bases, J shed 11 bases, and the junction held 7 bases outside the gene matches. CDR3 loop: CASSEAPQGKAPLHF. The CDR3, as DNA: TGTGCCAGCAGTGAAGCGCCACAGGGGAAGGCACCCCTCCACTTT.

This chain links TRBV19 with TRBJ1-5; tentative D call: TRBD1 (5 bases). V dropped 6 bases and J dropped 4 bases, with 13 bases sitting between them. The CDR3 has 14 amino acids. Germline CDR1 is LNHDA and CDR2 is SQIVND (reference sequence). CDR3 loop: CASRVKGLNQPQHF. For the CDR3, the DNA is TGTGCCAGTAGGGTCAAGGGGCTAAATCAGCCCCAGCATTTT. Together with reference TRBV19 and TRBJ1-5, the CDR3 gives the full variable domain: DGGITQSPKYLFRKEGQNVTLSCEQNLNHDAMYWYRQDPGQGLRLIYYSQIVNDFQKGDIAEGYSVSREKKESFPLTVTSAQKNPTAFYLCASRVKGLNQPQHFGDGTRLSIL.

This chain uses TRBV6-5 with TRBJ1-6; the D gene is possibly TRBD1 (5 bases). Germline V lookup: CDR1 MNHEY, CDR2 SVGAGI. Trimming stripped 5 bases from V and 4 bases from J, with 9 bases between. The CDR3 contains 14 residues. In nucleotides, the CDR3 is TGTGCCAGCAGTCAGGGAACGTATAATTCACCCCTCCACTTT. Its protein product is CASSQGTYNSPLHF.

The rearrangement joins TRBV5-6 to TRBJ1-4; 12 bases are a match to TRBD1. The CDR3 totals 19 residues. Trimming at V came to 1 base and at J to 2 bases, leaving 9 bases not matched to a gene. From germline, CDR1 is SGHDT and CDR2 YYEEEE. The chain's CDR3 is CASSLLGTGGMGTNEKLFF. The CDR3 region has the DNA TGTGCCAGCAGCTTGCTTGGGACAGGGGGCATGGGTACTAATGAAAAACTGTTTTTT. Looking up the rest from reference TRBV5-6 and TRBJ1-4 gives the full variable domain: DAGVTQSPTHLIKTRGQQVTLRCSPKSGHDTVSWYQQALGQGPQFIFQYYEEEERQRGNFPDRFSGHQFPNYSSELNVNALLLGDSALYLCASSLLGTGGMGTNEKLFFGSGTQLSVL.

CDR3 nucleotide sequence: TGTGCCAGCAGCGCTCAGGGACACAATCAGCCCCAGCATTTT. Translating it yields CASSAQGHNQPQHF. J is TRBJ1-5 and V is TRBV6-5, with D tentatively TRBD1 (6 bases). CDR3 length: 14 residues. Germline assignment: CDR1 MNHEY and CDR2 SVGAGI. The germline V and J ends were trimmed by 6 bases and 3 bases, with 12 bases remaining between them.

The J gene is TRBJ2-5, the V gene TRBV30; 7 positions match TRBD1. In germline, CDR1 is GTSNPN, CDR2 SVGIG (reference sequence). The CDR3 has 14 residues. V was clipped by 0 bases and J by 7 bases; unmatched bases: 8. CDR3 sequence: CAWSVQGQGATQYF. CDR3 coding DNA: TGTGCCTGGAGTGTACAGGGGCAGGGTGCGACCCAGTACTTC.

The CDR3 spells CASSRWGQGLNEQFF. For the CDR3, the DNA is TGTGCCAGCAGCCGTTGGGGACAGGGGCTCAATGAGCAGTTCTTC. The chain links TRBV6-5 to TRBJ2-1, with 10 bases identical to TRBD1. This CDR3 is 15 amino acids long. With 6 bases clipped from V and 6 bases from J, the junction kept 8 bases outside the gene matches. Germline lookup yields CDR1 MNHEY and CDR2 SVGAGI.

J is TRBJ2-2 and V is TRBV6-2 or TRBV6-3, with D possibly matching TRBD2 (5 bases). This CDR3 has 16 residues. Germline lookup yields CDR1 MNHEY and CDR2 SVGEGT. Trimming shortened V by 0 bases and J by 6 bases, and 14 bases separated the two germline ends. CDR3 coding DNA: TGTGCCAGCAGTTACTCGAGGCTAGCCCGGGCCGGGGAGCTGTTTTTT. Amino acids: CASSYSRLARAGELFF.

The chain couples TRBV6-1 to TRBJ1-1; D is unresolved. In germline, CDR1 is MNHNS, CDR2 SASEGT. CDR3 length: 17 residues. Trimming removed 1 base at V and 0 bases at J, with 15 bases between. CDR3 residues: CASSEGLGRPLNTEAFF. DNA of the CDR3: TGTGCCAGCAGTGAAGGGTTGGGGAGGCCTCTGAACACTGAAGCTTTCTTT.

This sequence joins TRBV18 and TRBJ2-3; TRBD2 matches at 9 bases. This CDR3 comprises 18 residues. Germline CDR1 KGHSH, CDR2 LQKENI. Germline trimming cut 4 bases from V and 6 bases from J; bases unmatched to any gene: 17. The CDR3 sequence: CASSQPRVAGGLGDTQYF. The CDR3 nucleotides are TGTGCCAGCTCACAACCCCGCGTGGCGGGGGGGCTGGGGGATACGCAGTATTTT.

CDR3 residues: CASIGQGVSNSPLHF. CDR3 DNA sequence: TGTGCCAGCATAGGACAGGGGGTCTCTAATTCACCCCTCCACTTT. V gene TRBV2 combines with J gene TRBJ1-6; 10 bases agree with TRBD1. The V and J ends lost 7 bases and 6 bases, in that order; junction bases with no gene match: 6. This CDR3 comprises 15 residues. Germline V lookup: CDR1 SNHLY, CDR2 FYNNEI.

This sequence joins TRBV21-1 and TRBJ2-5; TRBD2, the table's D call, was not compared with the DNA. TRBV21-1 is tagged as a pseudogene. The CDR3 runs 14 residues. The CDR3 DNA follows: TGTGCCAGCTCGGGGGACGGGGGGCAAGAGACCCAGTACTTC. Translation: CASSGDGGQETQYF.

CDR3 in DNA: TGTGCCGCCGGGACAGGGGACTATGGCTACACCTTC. Translation gives CAAGTGDYGYTF. The chain has TRBV11-2 and TRBJ1-2; 10 nucleotides match TRBD1. Germline CDR1 SGHAT, CDR2 FQNNGV. There are 12 residues in the CDR3. The V gene end was trimmed by 11 bases and the J gene end by 3 bases; junction bases not matched to a gene: 3. Full variable domain (remainder filled in from reference TRBV11-2 and TRBJ1-2): EAGVAQSPRYKIIEKRQSVAFWCNPISGHATLYWYQQILGQGPKLLIQFQNNGVVDDSQLPKDRFSAERLKGVDSTLKIQPAKLEDSAVYLCAAGTGDYGYTFGSGTRLTVV.

V usage is TRBV6-6 and J usage is TRBJ1-4; 8 nucleotides match TRBD1. The junction had 9 bases not matched to a gene; V was cut back by 5 bases and J by 1 base. The CDR3 length is 17 residues. CDR1 and CDR2 from the germline V gene are MNHNY and SVGAGI (reference sequence). The CDR3 loop is CASSQETGAVTNEKLFF. The CDR3 coding sequence is TGTGCCAGCAGTCAGGAGACAGGGGCAGTAACTAATGAAAAACTGTTTTTT.